This T cell receptor (beta chain) comes out of a study of T cells in Graves' hyperthyroidism and ophthalmopathy (dated by TCRdb to the late 2010s). Background on the whole study: Peripheral blood samples were taken at initial diagnosis, before any treatment was given. TCR V-J signatures able to tell the groups apart were searched for in a discovery cohort of 90 to 100 patients, of whom roughly 42 had Graves' ophthalmopathy and about 60 had stable Graves' hyperthyroidism. Whether ophthalmopathy could be predicted prospectively was tested in an independent validation cohort made up of 18 hyperthyroidism patients plus 17 patients who later progressed to ophthalmopathy. The roughly 90 discovery patients were divided at random into training and test sets in a 7:3 ratio. Thyroid tissue and blood T-cell repertoires from six Graves' hyperthyroidism patients were also compared in the study. After blood sampling, hyperthyroidism patients were treated with methimazole at a starting dose of 30 mg daily, and ophthalmopathy patients were treated with high-dose intravenous methylprednisolone. TCR Vbeta CDR3 sequencing of 135 peripheral blood samples (over 40 ophthalmopathy, under 80 hyperthyroidism and roughly 17 progressor patients) is reported in the paper. The research as a whole found: Ophthalmopathy was separated from stable hyperthyroidism by a 13 V-J signature model, with approximately 90% sensitivity and approximately 84% specificity obtained in cross-validation and 80%/75% obtained in testing. Most expanded thyroid clonotypes (frequency above 0.001) were also detected in blood, a finding suggesting that blood repertoires may reflect thyroid immune responses. Sample size was not statistically predetermined, and blinding of investigators to group allocation was not performed. In validation, progression to ophthalmopathy was predicted by the model with more than 65% sensitivity and around 76% specificity, a median of around 5.9 months before onset.

This clonotype occurred many times. What antigen it recognizes has not been identified. No clone much larger than this one lies a single base away; base qualities are absent. Counted from cysteine to phenylalanine, this CDR3 has 14 amino acids. Solely the CDR3 DNA is kept, with 42 bases framed from the first base. V drops 4 bases and J drops 1 base, leaving 11 bases in between. Taken from the germline V gene (reference sequence), the CDR1 and CDR2 loops are MNHEY and SMNVEV. Stable Graves' hyperthyroidism was defined as no progression to ophthalmopathy during 18 months of follow-up. Hyperthyroidism patients were newly diagnosed, had a disease duration of under 2 months, and were aged 18 to 65 years. Any patient with an uncontrolled infection, another autoimmune disease, pregnancy or lactation was excluded. Diagnoses were established on the basis of clinical symptoms, serum thyroxine and TRAb, thyroid ultrasound, and orbital computed tomography. PBMCs were isolated from roughly 10 ml of fresh peripheral blood by Ficoll-Paque density gradient centrifugation. Total RNA was extracted using Trizol reagent, and RNA quality was assessed on an Agilent 2100 Bioanalyzer.

TCR beta CDR3 regions were amplified from RNA transcripts. A first-round RT-PCR of the TCR CDR3 used the HTBI primer set with the Qiagen OneStep RT-PCR kit. Libraries were constructed in a second round of multiplex PCR, after which size selection and purification were carried out. Sequencing of the libraries was done on an Illumina HiSeq2000 using paired-end 100 bp reads. Per the source publication's procedure: Raw data were processed with SOAPnuke, discarding reads with adapters, uncalled bases, mean Phred below 15, or no exact constant-primer or identifier match. High-quality paired reads were merged using COPE v1.2.5, and each unique nucleotide sequence was defined as a clonotype. Clonotypes were aligned to IMGT TRBV, TRBD and TRBJ reference segments using MiTCR v1.1. Only V-J combinations with frequency above 0.0001, covering about 99% of repertoires, were analysed. The TCS score was defined as F50 (clonal expansion) divided by E x V (chaos), with BLOSUM62-based TCRdist calculated between CDR3 peptides within each V-J. Welch's t-statistics and random forest reduced 450 to 600 V-J features to 13, which were used in a naive Bayes classifier (R e1071). Clones were called with MiXCR by TCRdb after fastp trimmed the public reads at Q25, and only in-frame beta chains were retained. All rows with the same CDR3 protein become a single entry with the most common DNA and genes. These V and J calls derive from TCRdb rather than the authors' analysis. This sample comprises about 690,000 distinct CDR3 sequences, about 18% of them detected only once. The ten largest clonotypes hold around 15% of the sample.

This TCR came from a man aged 50 to 59 with Graves' hyperthyroidism. Here the chain combines TRBV27 and TRBJ2-7; the D gene remains uncertain. Material for sequencing was blood. The bases read TGTGCCAGCAGTTCCGTGCCGGGTTCCTACGAGCAGTACTTC. This gives the protein CASSSVPGSYEQYF.